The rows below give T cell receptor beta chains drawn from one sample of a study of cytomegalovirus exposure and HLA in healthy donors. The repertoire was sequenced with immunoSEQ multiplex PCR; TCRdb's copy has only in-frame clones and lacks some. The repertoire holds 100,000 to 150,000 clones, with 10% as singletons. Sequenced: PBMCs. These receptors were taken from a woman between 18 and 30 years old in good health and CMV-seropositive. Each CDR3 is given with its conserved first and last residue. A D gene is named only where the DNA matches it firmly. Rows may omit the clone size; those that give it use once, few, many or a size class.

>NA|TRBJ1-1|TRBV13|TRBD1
TGTGCCAGCAGCTTAGGTAGGACAGGGGTGAACACTGAAGCTTTCTTT
CASSLGRTGVNTEAFF
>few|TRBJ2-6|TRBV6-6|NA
TGTGCCATACTAGTTTTGTCTGGGGCCAACGTCCTGACTTTC
CAILVLSGANVLTF
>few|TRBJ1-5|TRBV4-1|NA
TGCGCCAGCAGCGATGGACAGTCCCTTGGGGACAATCAGCCCCAGCATTTT
CASSDGQSLGDNQPQHF
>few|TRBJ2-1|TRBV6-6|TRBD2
TGTGCCAGCAGTTACTCGAGACTAGCGGACAATGAGCAGTTCTTC
CASSYSRLADNEQFF
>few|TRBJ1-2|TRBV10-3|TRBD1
TGTGCCGCCGGACAGGAGTCTAACTATGGCTACACCTTC
CAAGQESNYGYTF
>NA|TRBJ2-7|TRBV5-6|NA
TGTGCCAGCAGCTTGGTGGCAGTACCCTACGAGCAGTACTTC
CASSLVAVPYEQYF
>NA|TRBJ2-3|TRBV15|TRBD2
TGTGCCACCAGACTAGCGGCAACCACAGATACGCAGTATTTT
CATRLAATTDTQYF
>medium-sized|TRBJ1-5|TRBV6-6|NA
TGTGCCAGCACCCTTAGCAATCAGCCCCAGCATTTT
CASTLSNQPQHF
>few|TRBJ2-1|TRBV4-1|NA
TGCGCCAGCAGCCCTACTGCGCTCCTAAATGAGCAGTTCTTC
CASSPTALLNEQFF
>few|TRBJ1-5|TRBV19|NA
TGTGCCAGTAGTATAGGGCAGGGGTCGAGGTATAGCAATCAGCACCAGCATTTT
CASSIGQGSRYSNQHQHF
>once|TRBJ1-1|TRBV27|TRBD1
TGTGCCAGCAGTTTCCTCGGACAGGCTGAAGCTTTCTTT
CASSFLGQAEAFF
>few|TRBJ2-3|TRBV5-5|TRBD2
TGTGCCAGCACCCTTATGACTAGCGGGTTTTTTGCAGATACGCAGTATTTT
CASTLMTSGFFADTQYF
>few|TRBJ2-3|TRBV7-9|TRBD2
TGTGCCAGCAGCCCTAAACGACTAGCGGGAGTTTCAGCAGATACGCAGTATTTT
CASSPKRLAGVSADTQYF